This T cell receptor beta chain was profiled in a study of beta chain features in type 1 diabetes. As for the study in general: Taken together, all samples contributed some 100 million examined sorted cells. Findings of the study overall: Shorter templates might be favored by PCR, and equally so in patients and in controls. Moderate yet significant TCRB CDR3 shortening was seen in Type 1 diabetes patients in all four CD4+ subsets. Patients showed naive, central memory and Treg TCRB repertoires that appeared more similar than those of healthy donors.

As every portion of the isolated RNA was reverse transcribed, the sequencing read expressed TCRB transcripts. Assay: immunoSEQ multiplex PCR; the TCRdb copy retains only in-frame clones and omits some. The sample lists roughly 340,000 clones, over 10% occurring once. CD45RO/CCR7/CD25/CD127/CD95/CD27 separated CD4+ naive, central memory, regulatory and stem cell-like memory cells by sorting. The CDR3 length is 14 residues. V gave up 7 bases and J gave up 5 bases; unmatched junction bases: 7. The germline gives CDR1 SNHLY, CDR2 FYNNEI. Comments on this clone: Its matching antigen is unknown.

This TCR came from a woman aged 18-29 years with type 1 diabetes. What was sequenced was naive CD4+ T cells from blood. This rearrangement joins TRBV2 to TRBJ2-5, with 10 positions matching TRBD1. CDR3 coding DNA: TGTGCCAGCACGGGACAGGGGTGGTCCGAGACCCAGTACTTC. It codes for CASTGQGWSETQYF.